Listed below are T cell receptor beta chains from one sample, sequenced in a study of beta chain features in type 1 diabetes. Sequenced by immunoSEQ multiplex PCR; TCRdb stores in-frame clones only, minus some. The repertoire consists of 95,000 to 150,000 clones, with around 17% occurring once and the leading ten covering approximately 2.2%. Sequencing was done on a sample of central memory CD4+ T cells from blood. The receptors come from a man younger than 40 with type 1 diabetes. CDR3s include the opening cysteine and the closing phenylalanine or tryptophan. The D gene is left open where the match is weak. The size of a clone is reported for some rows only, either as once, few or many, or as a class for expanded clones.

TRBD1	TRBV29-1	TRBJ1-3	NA	CSVWDRGYGNTIYF	TGCAGCGTTTGGGACAGGGGTTATGGAAACACCATATATTTT
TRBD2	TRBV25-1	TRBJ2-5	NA	CASSDSAAGETQYF	TGTGCCAGCAGTGATTCGGCAGCGGGGGAGACCCAGTACTTC
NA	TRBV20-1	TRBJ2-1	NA	CSASGGGEQFF	TGCAGTGCTAGTGGGGGCGGGGAGCAGTTCTTC
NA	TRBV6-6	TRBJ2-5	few	CAISGTGYEQTQYF	TGTGCCATCAGTGGAACAGGGTATGAGCAGACCCAGTACTTC
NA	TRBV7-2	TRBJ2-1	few	CASSLDTDRGLFF	TGTGCCAGCAGCTTAGATACGGACCGCGGGCTGTTCTTC
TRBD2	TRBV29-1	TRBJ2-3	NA	CSVEATSGGSDTQYF	TGCAGCGTTGAAGCGACTAGCGGGGGCTCGGATACGCAGTATTTT
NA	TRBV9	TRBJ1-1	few	CASTNHQGGTEAFF	TGTGCCAGCACAAACCATCAAGGGGGCACTGAAGCTTTCTTT
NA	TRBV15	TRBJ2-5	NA	CATSTGGTAQETQYF	TGTGCCACCAGCACCGGGGGGACAGCCCAAGAGACCCAGTACTTC
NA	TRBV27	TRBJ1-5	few	CASSYKINQPQHF	TGTGCCAGCAGTTATAAAATAAATCAGCCCCAGCATTTT
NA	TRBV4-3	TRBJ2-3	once	CASSQDAGSDTQYF	TGCGCCAGCAGCCAAGATGCAGGATCAGATACGCAGTATTTT
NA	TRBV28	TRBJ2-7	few	CASSSWRSYEQYF	TGTGCCAGCAGTTCATGGCGCAGCTACGAGCAGTACTTC
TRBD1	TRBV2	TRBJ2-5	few	CASSMPGQGAKTQYF	TGTGCCAGCAGTATGCCGGGACAGGGGGCTAAGACCCAGTACTTC
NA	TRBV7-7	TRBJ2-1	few	CASSLNYGGNDEQFF	TGTGCCAGCAGCCTGAATTACGGGGGCAACGATGAGCAGTTCTTC
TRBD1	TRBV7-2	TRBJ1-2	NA	CASGRTGEGLGSYTF	TGTGCCAGCGGTAGGACAGGGGAGGGTCTCGGTTCCTACACCTTC
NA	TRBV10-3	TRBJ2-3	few	CASSYSFMNTDTQYF	TGTGCCAGCAGTTACTCGTTTATGAATACAGATACGCAGTATTTT
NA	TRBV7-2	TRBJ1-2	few	CASSLDRVYGYTF	TGTGCCAGCAGCTTAGACAGGGTCTATGGCTACACCTTC
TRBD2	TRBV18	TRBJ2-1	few	CASSLTSGDYNEQFF	TGTGCCAGCTCGCTCACTAGCGGGGACTACAATGAGCAGTTCTTC
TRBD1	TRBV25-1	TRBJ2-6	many	CASSEWKGAQGANVLTF	TGTGCCAGCAGTGAATGGAAGGGGGCGCAGGGGGCCAACGTCCTGACTTTC
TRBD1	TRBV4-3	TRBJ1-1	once	CASSIQTGADTEAFF	TGCGCCAGCAGCATCCAGACAGGGGCGGACACTGAAGCTTTCTTT
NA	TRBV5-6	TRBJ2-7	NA	CASTRRQGTSYEQYF	TGTGCCAGCACCCGAAGGCAGGGGACCTCCTACGAGCAGTACTTC
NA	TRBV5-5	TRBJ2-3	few	CASSDVSTDTQYF	TGTGCCAGCAGCGACGTCAGCACAGATACGCAGTATTTT
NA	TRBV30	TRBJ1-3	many	CAWSPGGGNTIYF	TGTGCCTGGAGTCCCGGGGGGGGAAACACCATATATTTT
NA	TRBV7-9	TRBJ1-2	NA	CASSSALNPGAGGYTF	TGTGCCAGCAGCTCCGCCCTTAATCCAGGGGCGGGCGGCTACACCTTC
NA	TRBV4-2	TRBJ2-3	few	CASSQARGHTDTQYF	TGTGCCAGCAGCCAAGCCAGGGGACACACAGATACGCAGTATTTT
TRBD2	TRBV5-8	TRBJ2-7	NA	CASSFRTSSYEQYF	TGTGCCAGCAGCTTCCGGACTAGCTCCTACGAGCAGTACTTC